This is a list of T cell receptor beta chains from one sample in a study of technical replicates of blood from several donors. Generated by immunoSEQ multiplex PCR, the TCRdb table keeps only in-frame clones and is missing some. The data hold approximately 58,000 clones, with 86% observed a single time. Sequenced: PBMCs. These receptors originate from a human donor in good health. Some clones in this sample may be carry-over from other donors' samples. Each CDR3 is given with its conserved first and last residue. The order of the fields is V gene, J gene, D gene, clone size, CDR3 DNA, CDR3 protein. D genes are given only for firm matches. Rows give clone size only sometimes, using once, few, many, or a class for an expanded clone.

V: TRBV5-4; J: TRBJ2-7; D: TRBD2; size: once; DNA: TGTGCCAGCAGTCTTTGGACTAGCGGGCGGAATTACGAGCAGTACTTC; CDR3: CASSLWTSGRNYEQYF
V: TRBV7-8; J: TRBJ2-1; D: NA; size: NA; DNA: TGTGCCAGCAGCTTAGTTACAAACGAGCAGTTCTTC; CDR3: CASSLVTNEQFF
V: TRBV29-1; J: TRBJ1-1; D: NA; size: NA; DNA: TGCAGCGTTGACGACCTAGCACCTGAAGCTTTCTTT; CDR3: CSVDDLAPEAFF
V: TRBV7-8; J: TRBJ2-2; D: NA; size: NA; DNA: TGTGCCAGCAGCTTCGGGGGTTTGACCGGGGAGCTGTTTTTT; CDR3: CASSFGGLTGELFF
V: TRBV14; J: TRBJ1-1; D: TRBD1; size: NA; DNA: TGTGCCAGCAGCCAAGGATACAGGGGGACTGAAGCTTTCTTT; CDR3: CASSQGYRGTEAFF
V: TRBV6-1; J: TRBJ1-2; D: TRBD1; size: NA; DNA: TGTGCCAGCAAGGGACAGGGAAACTATGGCTACACCTTC; CDR3: CASKGQGNYGYTF
V: TRBV4-3; J: TRBJ2-1; D: TRBD2; size: NA; DNA: TGCGCCAGCAGCCCGGGACTAGCGGGGGGGAATGAGCAGTTCTTC; CDR3: CASSPGLAGGNEQFF
V: TRBV11-2; J: TRBJ1-5; D: NA; size: NA; DNA: TGTGCCAGCAGCTTAGATCAGGCCGGCCAGCCCCAGCATTTT; CDR3: CASSLDQAGQPQHF
V: TRBV5-6; J: TRBJ2-2; D: TRBD1; size: once; DNA: TGTGCCAGCAGCTTGGGGACAGGGATCACCGGGGAGCTGTTTTTT; CDR3: CASSLGTGITGELFF
V: TRBV5-6; J: TRBJ1-1; D: NA; size: NA; DNA: TGTGCCAGCAGCTTGGCCGTAGGTCAGGCCACTGAAGCTTTCTTT; CDR3: CASSLAVGQATEAFF
V: TRBV7-6; J: TRBJ1-1; D: NA; size: NA; DNA: TGTGCCAGCAGCTTAGGCAGGGCAAATGAAGCTTTCTTT; CDR3: CASSLGRANEAFF
V: TRBV19; J: TRBJ2-7; D: TRBD2; size: NA; DNA: TGTGCCAGTAGTATGGCGGGAGGGGTCTACGAGCAGTACTTC; CDR3: CASSMAGGVYEQYF
V: TRBV4-1; J: TRBJ2-5; D: TRBD2; size: NA; DNA: TGCGCCAGCAGCCCTGTCCAAACTAGCGGGGGGGCTGGGCGGCAAGAGACCCAGTACTTC; CDR3: CASSPVQTSGGAGRQETQYF
V: TRBV4-1; J: TRBJ2-3; D: TRBD2; size: few; DNA: TGCGCCAGCAGCCGGATAGCGGGGATCACAGATACGCAGTATTTT; CDR3: CASSRIAGITDTQYF